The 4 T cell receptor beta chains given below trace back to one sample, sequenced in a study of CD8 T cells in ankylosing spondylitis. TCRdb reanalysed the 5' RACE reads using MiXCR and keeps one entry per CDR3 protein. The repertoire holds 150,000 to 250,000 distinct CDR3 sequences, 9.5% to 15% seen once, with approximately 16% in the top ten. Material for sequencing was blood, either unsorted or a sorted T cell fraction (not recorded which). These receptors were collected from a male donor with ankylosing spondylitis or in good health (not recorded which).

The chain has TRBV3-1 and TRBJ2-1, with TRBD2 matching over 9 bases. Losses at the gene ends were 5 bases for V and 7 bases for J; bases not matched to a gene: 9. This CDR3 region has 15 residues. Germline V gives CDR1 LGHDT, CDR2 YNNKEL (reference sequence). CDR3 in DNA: TGTGCCAGCAGCGAAACGGGACTAGCTCCTAATGAGCAGTTCTTC. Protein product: CASSETGLAPNEQFF.

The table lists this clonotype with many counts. In nucleotides, the CDR3 is TGTGCCAGCTCCGGGACAGGGTTCACCGGGGAGCTGTTTTTT. Translating gives CASSGTGFTGELFF. The chain is built from TRBV12-3 or TRBV12-4 and TRBJ2-2; 9 bases are a match to TRBD1. V gave up 8 bases and J gave up 4 bases; unmatched junction bases: 5. The CDR3 is 14 amino acids.

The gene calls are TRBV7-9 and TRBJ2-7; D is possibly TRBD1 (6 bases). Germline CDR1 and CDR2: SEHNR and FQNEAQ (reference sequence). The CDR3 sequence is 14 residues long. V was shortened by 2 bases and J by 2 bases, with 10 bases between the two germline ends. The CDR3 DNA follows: TGTGCCAGCAGCTTAAGCGGACAGCCCTACGAGCAGTACTTC. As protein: CASSLSGQPYEQYF.

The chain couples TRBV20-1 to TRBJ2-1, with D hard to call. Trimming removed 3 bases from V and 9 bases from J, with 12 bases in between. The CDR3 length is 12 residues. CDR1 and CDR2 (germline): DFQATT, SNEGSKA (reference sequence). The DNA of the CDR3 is TGCAGTGCTAGGCCTAATGAGCGTGAGCAGTTCTTC. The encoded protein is CSARPNEREQFF.